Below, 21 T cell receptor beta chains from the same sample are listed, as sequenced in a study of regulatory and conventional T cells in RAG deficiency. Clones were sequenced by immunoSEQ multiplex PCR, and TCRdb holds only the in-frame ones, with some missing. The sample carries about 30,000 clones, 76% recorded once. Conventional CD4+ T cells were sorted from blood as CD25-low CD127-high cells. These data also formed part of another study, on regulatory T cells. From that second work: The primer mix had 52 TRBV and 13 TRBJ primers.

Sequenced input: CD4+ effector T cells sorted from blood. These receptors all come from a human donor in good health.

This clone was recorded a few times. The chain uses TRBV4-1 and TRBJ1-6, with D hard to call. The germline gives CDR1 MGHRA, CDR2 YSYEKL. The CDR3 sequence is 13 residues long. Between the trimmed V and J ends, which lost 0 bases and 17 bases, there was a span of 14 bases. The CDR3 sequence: CASSQDLRLVVHF. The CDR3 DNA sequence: TGCGCCAGCAGCCAAGATCTAAGGTTGGTCGTCCACTTT.

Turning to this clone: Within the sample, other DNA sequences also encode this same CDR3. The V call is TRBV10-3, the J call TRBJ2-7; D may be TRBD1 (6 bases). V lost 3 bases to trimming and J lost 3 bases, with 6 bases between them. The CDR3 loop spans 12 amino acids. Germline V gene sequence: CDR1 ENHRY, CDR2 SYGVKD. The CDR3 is CAISEQGYEQYF. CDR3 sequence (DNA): TGTGCCATCAGTGAACAGGGCTACGAGCAGTACTTC.

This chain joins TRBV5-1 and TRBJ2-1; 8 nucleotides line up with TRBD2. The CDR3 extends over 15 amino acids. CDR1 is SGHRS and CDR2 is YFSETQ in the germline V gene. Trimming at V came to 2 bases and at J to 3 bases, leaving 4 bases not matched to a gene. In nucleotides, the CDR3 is TGCGCCAGCAGCTTCGAGCGGGGGTACTACAATGAGCAGTTCTTC. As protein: CASSFERGYYNEQFF.

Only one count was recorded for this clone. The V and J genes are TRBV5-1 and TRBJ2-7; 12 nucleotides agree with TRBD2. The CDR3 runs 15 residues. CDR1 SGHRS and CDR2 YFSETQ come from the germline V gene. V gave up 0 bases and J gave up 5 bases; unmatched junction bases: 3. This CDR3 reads CASSLALAGGNEQYF. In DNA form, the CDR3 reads TGCGCCAGCAGCTTGGCTCTAGCGGGGGGGAACGAGCAGTACTTC.

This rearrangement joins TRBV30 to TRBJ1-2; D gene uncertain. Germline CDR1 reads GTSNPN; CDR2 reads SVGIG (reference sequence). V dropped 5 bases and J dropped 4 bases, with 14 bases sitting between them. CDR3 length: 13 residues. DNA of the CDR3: TGTGCCTGGGAGACATTTATGCTCTATGGCTACACCTTC. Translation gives CAWETFMLYGYTF. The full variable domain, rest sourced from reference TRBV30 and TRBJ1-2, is SQTIHQWPATLVQPVGSPLSLECTVEGTSNPNLYWYRQAAGRGLQLLFYSVGIGQISSEVPQNLSASRPQDRQFILSSKKLLLSDSGFYLCAWETFMLYGYTFGSGTRLTVV.

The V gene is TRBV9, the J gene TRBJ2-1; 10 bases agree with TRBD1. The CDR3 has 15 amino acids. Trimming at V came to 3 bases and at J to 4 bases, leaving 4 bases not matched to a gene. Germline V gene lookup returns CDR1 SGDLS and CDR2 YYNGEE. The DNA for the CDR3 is TGTGCCAGCAGCGCGACGGGACAGGGGTACAATGAGCAGTTCTTC. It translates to CASSATGQGYNEQFF.

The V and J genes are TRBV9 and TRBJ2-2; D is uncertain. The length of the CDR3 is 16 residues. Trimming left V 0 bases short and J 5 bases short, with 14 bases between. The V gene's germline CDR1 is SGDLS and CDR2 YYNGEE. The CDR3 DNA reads TGTGCCAGCAGCGTAGGTCATACCCTTAGAACCGGGGAGCTGTTTTTT. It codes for CASSVGHTLRTGELFF.

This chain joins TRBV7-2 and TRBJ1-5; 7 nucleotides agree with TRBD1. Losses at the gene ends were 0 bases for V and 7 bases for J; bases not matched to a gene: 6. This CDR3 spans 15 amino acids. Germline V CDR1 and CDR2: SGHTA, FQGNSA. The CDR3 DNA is TGTGCCAGCAGCTTAGCCAGGGGGATGGGGCAGCCCCAGCATTTT. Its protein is CASSLARGMGQPQHF.

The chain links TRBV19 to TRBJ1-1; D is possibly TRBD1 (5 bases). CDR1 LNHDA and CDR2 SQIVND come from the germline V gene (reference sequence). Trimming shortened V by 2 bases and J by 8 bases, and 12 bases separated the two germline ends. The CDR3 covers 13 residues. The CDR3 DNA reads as TGTGCCAGTAGTATACGGGCACCAGGGGAAGCTTTCTTT. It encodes CASSIRAPGEAFF.

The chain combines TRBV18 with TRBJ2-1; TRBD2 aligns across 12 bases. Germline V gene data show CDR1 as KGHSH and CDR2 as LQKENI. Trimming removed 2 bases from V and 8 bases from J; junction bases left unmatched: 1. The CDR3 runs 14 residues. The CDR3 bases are TGTGCCAGCTCACCAAGGACTAGCGGGGATGAGCAGTTCTTC. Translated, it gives CASSPRTSGDEQFF.

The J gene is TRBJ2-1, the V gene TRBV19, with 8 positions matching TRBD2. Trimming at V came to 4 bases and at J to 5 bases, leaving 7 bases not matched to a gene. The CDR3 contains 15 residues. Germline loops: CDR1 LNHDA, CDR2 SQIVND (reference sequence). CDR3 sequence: CASSRGAGEDNEQFF. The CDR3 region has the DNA TGTGCCAGTAGTAGAGGAGCGGGGGAAGACAATGAGCAGTTCTTC.

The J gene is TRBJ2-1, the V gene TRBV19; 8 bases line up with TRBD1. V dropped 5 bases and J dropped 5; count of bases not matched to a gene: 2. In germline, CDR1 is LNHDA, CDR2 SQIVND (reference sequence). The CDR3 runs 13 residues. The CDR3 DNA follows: TGTGCCAGTAGTCAGGACAGGGACAATGAGCAGTTCTTC. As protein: CASSQDRDNEQFF.

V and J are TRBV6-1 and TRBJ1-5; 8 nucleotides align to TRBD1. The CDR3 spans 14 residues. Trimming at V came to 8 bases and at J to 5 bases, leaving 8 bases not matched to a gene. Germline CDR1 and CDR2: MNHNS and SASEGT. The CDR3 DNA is TGTGCCAGCGAGTGGCAGGGGGCGGATCAGCCCCAGCATTTT. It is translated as CASEWQGADQPQHF.

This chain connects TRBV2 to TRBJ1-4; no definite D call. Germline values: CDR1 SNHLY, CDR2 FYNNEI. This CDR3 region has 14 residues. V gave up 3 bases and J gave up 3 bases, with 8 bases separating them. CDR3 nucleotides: TGTGCCAGCAGTGAGCGTCACCCTAATGAAAAACTGTTTTTT. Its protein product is CASSERHPNEKLFF.

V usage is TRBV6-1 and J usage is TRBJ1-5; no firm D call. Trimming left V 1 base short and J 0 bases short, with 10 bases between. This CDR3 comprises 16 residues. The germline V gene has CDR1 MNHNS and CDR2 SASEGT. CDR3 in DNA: TGTGCCAGCAGTGAAGGGACTCTACCTAGCAATCAGCCCCAGCATTTT. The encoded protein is CASSEGTLPSNQPQHF.

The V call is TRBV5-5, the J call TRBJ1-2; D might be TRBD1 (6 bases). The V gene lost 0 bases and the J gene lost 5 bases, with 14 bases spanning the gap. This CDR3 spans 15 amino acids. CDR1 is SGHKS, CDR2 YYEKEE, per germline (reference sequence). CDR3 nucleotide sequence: TGTGCCAGCAGCTTGGCCATCGGAGGGGGGTATGGCTACACCTTC. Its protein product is CASSLAIGGGYGYTF.

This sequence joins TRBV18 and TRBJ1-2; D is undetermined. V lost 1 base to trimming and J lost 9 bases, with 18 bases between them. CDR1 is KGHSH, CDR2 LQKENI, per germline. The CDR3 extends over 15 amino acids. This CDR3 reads CASSPRILQTQSYTF. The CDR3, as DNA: TGTGCCAGCTCACCACGGATACTCCAGACGCAGAGCTACACCTTC.

The CDR3 loop is CASSVERGNTEAFF. The CDR3 nucleotides are TGTGCCAGCAGCGTAGAGCGGGGAAACACTGAAGCTTTCTTT. The gene calls are TRBV9 and TRBJ1-1; D remains ambiguous. The V gene's germline CDR1 is SGDLS and CDR2 YYNGEE. Trimming pared 0 bases from V and 2 bases from J, leaving 8 bases between. The CDR3 sequence is 14 residues long.

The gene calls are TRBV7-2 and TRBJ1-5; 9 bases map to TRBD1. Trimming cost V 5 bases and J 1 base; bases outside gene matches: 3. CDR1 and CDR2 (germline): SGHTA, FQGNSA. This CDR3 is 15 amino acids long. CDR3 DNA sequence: TGTGCCAGCAGCGGGACAGGGTGGAGCAATCAGCCCCAGCATTTT. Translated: CASSGTGWSNQPQHF.

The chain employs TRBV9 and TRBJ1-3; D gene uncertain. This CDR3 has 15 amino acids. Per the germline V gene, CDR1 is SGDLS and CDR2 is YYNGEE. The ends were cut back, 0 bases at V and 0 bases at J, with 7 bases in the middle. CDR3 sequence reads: CASSVGTSSGNTIYF. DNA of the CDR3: TGTGCCAGCAGCGTAGGGACTAGCTCTGGAAACACCATATATTTT.

CDR3 in amino acids: CASSVQNQGGGELFF. The DNA for the CDR3 is TGTGCCAGCAGCGTTCAAAACCAGGGCGGCGGGGAGCTGTTTTTT. The chain carries TRBV9 and TRBJ2-2, with D perhaps matching TRBD1 (5 bases). Germline CDR1 and CDR2: SGDLS and YYNGEE. Trimming removed 2 bases at V and 7 bases at J, with 15 bases between. There are 15 residues in the CDR3.